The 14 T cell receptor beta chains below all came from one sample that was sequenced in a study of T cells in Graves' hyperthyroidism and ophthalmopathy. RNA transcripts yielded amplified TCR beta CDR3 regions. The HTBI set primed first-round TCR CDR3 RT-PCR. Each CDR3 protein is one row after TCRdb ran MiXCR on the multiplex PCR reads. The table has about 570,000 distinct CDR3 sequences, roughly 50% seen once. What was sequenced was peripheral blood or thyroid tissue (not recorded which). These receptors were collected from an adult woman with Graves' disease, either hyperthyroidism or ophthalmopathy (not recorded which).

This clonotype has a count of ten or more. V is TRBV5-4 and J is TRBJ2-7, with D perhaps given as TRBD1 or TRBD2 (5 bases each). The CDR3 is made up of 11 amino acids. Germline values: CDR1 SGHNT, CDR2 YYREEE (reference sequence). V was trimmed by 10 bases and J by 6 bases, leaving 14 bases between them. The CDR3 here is CAATRGGEQYF. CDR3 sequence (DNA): TGTGCCGCCACGAGGGGTGGCGAGCAGTACTTC.

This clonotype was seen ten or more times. The CDR3 nucleotides are TGTGCCAGCAGTCCCGAGGGGTGGGAGACCCAGTACTTC. This sequence encodes CASSPEGWETQYF. V gene TRBV6-5 combines with J gene TRBJ2-5; the D call may be TRBD1 or TRBD2 (5 bases each). The V gene's germline CDR1 is MNHEY and CDR2 SVGAGI. Trimming removed 5 bases at V and 5 bases at J, with 12 bases between. The CDR3 length is 13 residues.

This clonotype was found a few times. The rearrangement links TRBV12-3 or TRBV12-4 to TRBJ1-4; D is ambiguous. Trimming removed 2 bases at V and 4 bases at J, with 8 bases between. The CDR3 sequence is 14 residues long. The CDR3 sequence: CASSLSRDNEKLFF. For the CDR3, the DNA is TGTGCCAGCAGTTTATCACGGGATAATGAAAAACTGTTTTTT.

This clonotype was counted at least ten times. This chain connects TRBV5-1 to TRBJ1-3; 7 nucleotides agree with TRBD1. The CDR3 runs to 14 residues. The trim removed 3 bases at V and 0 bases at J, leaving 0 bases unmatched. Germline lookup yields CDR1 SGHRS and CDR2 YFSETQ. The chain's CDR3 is CASSWDSSGNTIYF. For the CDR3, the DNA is TGCGCCAGCAGCTGGGACAGCTCTGGAAACACCATATATTTT.

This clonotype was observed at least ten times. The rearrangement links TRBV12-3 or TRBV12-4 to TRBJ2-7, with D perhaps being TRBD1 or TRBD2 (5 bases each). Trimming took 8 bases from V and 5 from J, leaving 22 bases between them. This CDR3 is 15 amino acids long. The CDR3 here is CASSTGAPKGHEQYF. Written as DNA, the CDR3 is TGTGCCAGCTCTACCGGGGCACCGAAGGGGCACGAGCAGTACTTC.

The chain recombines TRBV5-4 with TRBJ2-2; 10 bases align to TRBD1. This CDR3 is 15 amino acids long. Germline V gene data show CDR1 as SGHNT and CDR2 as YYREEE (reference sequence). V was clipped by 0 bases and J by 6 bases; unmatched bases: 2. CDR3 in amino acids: CASSLDGQGAGELFF. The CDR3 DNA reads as TGTGCCAGCAGCTTGGATGGACAGGGGGCCGGGGAGCTGTTTTTT.

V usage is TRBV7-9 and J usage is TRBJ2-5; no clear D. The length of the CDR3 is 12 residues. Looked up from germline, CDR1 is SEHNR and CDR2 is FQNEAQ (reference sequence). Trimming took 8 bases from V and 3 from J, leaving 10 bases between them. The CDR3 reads CASQGRKETQYF. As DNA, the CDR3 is TGTGCCAGCCAAGGGCGCAAAGAGACCCAGTACTTC.

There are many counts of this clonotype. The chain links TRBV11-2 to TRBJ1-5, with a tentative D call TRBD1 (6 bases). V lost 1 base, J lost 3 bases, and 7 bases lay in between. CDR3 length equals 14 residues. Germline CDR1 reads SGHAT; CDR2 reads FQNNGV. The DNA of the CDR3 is TGTGCCAGCAGCTTAGCAGGGGTCAATCAGCCCCAGCATTTT. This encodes CASSLAGVNQPQHF.

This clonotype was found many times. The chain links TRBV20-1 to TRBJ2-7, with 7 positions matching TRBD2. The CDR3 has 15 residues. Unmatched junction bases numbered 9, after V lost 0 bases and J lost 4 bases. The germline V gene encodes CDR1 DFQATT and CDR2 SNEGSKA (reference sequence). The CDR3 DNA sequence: TGCAGTGCTAGAGATCTCCACGGGAGGAGGTACGAGCAGTACTTC. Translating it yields CSARDLHGRRYEQYF.

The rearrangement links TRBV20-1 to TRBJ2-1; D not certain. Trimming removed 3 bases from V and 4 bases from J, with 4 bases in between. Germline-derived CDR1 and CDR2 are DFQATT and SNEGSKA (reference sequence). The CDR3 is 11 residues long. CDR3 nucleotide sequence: TGCAGTGCTAGTTATTACAATGAGCAGTTCTTC. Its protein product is CSASYYNEQFF.

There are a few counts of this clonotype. The chain's CDR3 is CASSRKSAGNQPQHF. The CDR3 coding sequence is TGTGCCAGCAGCCGGAAGAGTGCAGGGAATCAGCCCCAGCATTTT. The V call is TRBV12-3 or TRBV12-4, the J call TRBJ1-5; weak D call: TRBD1 (5 bases). The CDR3 spans 15 residues. With 6 bases removed from V and 4 bases from J, the gap between germline ends came to 16 bases.

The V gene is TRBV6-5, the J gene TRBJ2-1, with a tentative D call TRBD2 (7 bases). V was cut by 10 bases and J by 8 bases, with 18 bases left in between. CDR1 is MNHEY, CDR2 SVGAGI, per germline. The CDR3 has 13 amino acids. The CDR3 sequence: CATGRGGSDEQFF. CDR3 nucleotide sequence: TGTGCCACCGGAAGGGGGGGTTCCGATGAGCAGTTCTTC.

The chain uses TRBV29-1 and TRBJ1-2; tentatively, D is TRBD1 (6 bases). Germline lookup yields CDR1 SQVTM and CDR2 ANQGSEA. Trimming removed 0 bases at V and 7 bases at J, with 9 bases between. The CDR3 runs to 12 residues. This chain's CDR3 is CSVEEGGSGYTF. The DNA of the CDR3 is TGCAGCGTTGAAGAGGGGGGCAGTGGCTACACCTTC.

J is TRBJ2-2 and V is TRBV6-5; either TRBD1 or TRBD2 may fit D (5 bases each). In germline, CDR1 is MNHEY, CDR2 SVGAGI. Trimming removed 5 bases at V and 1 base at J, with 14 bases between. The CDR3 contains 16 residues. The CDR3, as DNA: TGTGCCAGCAGTAACCAAGGGGAGTTGAACACCGGGGAGCTGTTTTTT. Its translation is CASSNQGELNTGELFF.